Listed below are T cell receptor beta chains from one sample, sequenced in a study of blood T cell repertoires in COVID-19. Measured with immunoSEQ multiplex PCR; TCRdb has only the in-frame clones, and not every one. In the table there are 45,000 to 65,000 clones, roughly 89% of which are singletons. The sample was peripheral blood. Receptor source: a human donor in a cohort sampled during active COVID-19. Both conserved end residues are part of each CDR3. D genes are given only for firm matches. Some rows have no size entry. The others give once, few or many, or a class for an expanded clone.

abundance: NA; j_gene: TRBJ2-7; v_gene: TRBV13; d_gene: NA; CDR3aa: CASSPRSDSQSPSYEQYF; CDR3nt: TGTGCCAGCAGCCCTAGGTCCGACTCCCAATCTCCCTCCTACGAGCAGTACTTC
abundance: NA; j_gene: TRBJ1-4; v_gene: TRBV28; d_gene: NA; CDR3aa: CASSLKAAGRREKLFF; CDR3nt: TGTGCCAGCAGTTTAAAGGCGGCAGGGAGGCGGGAAAAACTGTTTTTT
abundance: once; j_gene: TRBJ1-1; v_gene: TRBV11-3; d_gene: TRBD1; CDR3aa: CASSSGQGQTEAFF; CDR3nt: TGTGCCAGCAGTTCTGGACAGGGACAGACTGAAGCTTTCTTT
abundance: NA; j_gene: TRBJ1-6; v_gene: TRBV19; d_gene: NA; CDR3aa: CATTGGGDNSPLHF; CDR3nt: TGTGCCACCACGGGAGGGGGGGATAATTCACCCCTCCACTTT
abundance: once; j_gene: TRBJ1-2; v_gene: TRBV16; d_gene: TRBD1; CDR3aa: CASSQPGQGNGYTF; CDR3nt: TGTGCCAGCAGCCAACCGGGACAGGGAAATGGCTACACCTTC
abundance: NA; j_gene: TRBJ2-1; v_gene: TRBV27; d_gene: TRBD2; CDR3aa: CASSYAGGNNEQFF; CDR3nt: TGTGCCAGCAGCTACGCGGGGGGGAACAATGAGCAGTTCTTC
abundance: NA; j_gene: TRBJ2-3; v_gene: TRBV6-6; d_gene: TRBD2; CDR3aa: CASRSSGHPGDTQYF; CDR3nt: TGTGCCAGCAGATCTAGCGGCCACCCCGGAGATACGCAGTATTTT
abundance: NA; j_gene: TRBJ2-5; v_gene: TRBV7-8; d_gene: NA; CDR3aa: CASSLMGHAETQYF; CDR3nt: TGTGCCAGCAGCTTGATGGGCCACGCAGAGACCCAGTACTTC
abundance: once; j_gene: TRBJ1-2; v_gene: TRBV28; d_gene: TRBD1; CDR3aa: CASSEGTGRNGYTF; CDR3nt: TGTGCCAGCAGTGAAGGGACAGGGAGGAATGGCTACACCTTC
abundance: NA; j_gene: TRBJ1-2; v_gene: TRBV28; d_gene: TRBD1; CDR3aa: CASSLATPGQGKNGYTF; CDR3nt: TGTGCCAGCAGTTTAGCCACACCGGGACAGGGAAAGAACGGCTACACCTTC
abundance: NA; j_gene: TRBJ2-3; v_gene: TRBV7-9; d_gene: TRBD2; CDR3aa: CASSSWTSGNTDTQYF; CDR3nt: TGTGCCAGCAGCTCTTGGACTAGCGGGAACACAGATACGCAGTATTTT
abundance: NA; j_gene: TRBJ1-4; v_gene: TRBV29-1; d_gene: NA; CDR3aa: CSVGLNEKLFF; CDR3nt: TGCAGCGTTGGACTGAATGAAAAACTGTTTTTT
abundance: NA; j_gene: TRBJ2-3; v_gene: TRBV5-3; d_gene: TRBD1; CDR3aa: CARSLKGGTGITDTQYF; CDR3nt: TGTGCCAGAAGCTTAAAAGGGGGGACAGGCATCACAGATACGCAGTATTTT
abundance: NA; j_gene: TRBJ2-5; v_gene: TRBV5-1; d_gene: NA; CDR3aa: CASSLEPREETQYF; CDR3nt: TGCGCCAGCAGCTTGGAACCCCGGGAGGAGACCCAGTACTTC
abundance: NA; j_gene: TRBJ1-5; v_gene: TRBV5-4; d_gene: NA; CDR3aa: CASSLYPGNNQPQHF; CDR3nt: TGTGCCAGCAGCTTGTATCCAGGTAACAATCAGCCCCAGCATTTT
abundance: NA; j_gene: TRBJ2-1; v_gene: TRBV2; d_gene: TRBD2; CDR3aa: CASTSGYNEQFF; CDR3nt: TGTGCCAGTACTAGCGGGTACAATGAGCAGTTCTTC
abundance: NA; j_gene: TRBJ2-5; v_gene: TRBV15; d_gene: TRBD1; CDR3aa: CATSRDTPGGAVTQYF; CDR3nt: TGTGCCACCAGCAGAGATACCCCAGGGGGCGCGGTGACCCAGTACTTC
abundance: NA; j_gene: TRBJ1-1; v_gene: TRBV19; d_gene: TRBD1; CDR3aa: CASTQPTGGSGEAFF; CDR3nt: TGTGCCAGTACCCAACCGACAGGGGGGAGTGGTGAAGCTTTCTTT
abundance: NA; j_gene: TRBJ2-3; v_gene: TRBV5-1; d_gene: NA; CDR3aa: CASSSGVSTDTQYF; CDR3nt: TGCGCCAGCAGCTCCGGGGTTAGCACAGATACGCAGTATTTT
abundance: once; j_gene: TRBJ2-3; v_gene: TRBV6-2/TRBV6-3; d_gene: NA; CDR3aa: CASSPGGAGTADTQYF; CDR3nt: TGTGCCAGCAGCCCCGGAGGGGCGGGGACCGCAGATACGCAGTATTTT
abundance: NA; j_gene: TRBJ1-6; v_gene: TRBV6-1; d_gene: NA; CDR3aa: CASSEMSQAHSPLHF; CDR3nt: TGTGCCAGCAGTGAAATGTCCCAGGCCCACTCACCCCTCCACTTT
abundance: few; j_gene: TRBJ2-1; v_gene: TRBV29-1; d_gene: NA; CDR3aa: CSVEDLEGKTANEQFF; CDR3nt: TGCAGCGTTGAAGATCTCGAGGGCAAGACTGCCAATGAGCAGTTCTTC
abundance: NA; j_gene: TRBJ2-6; v_gene: TRBV29-1; d_gene: TRBD1; CDR3aa: CSVVGTGRGANVLTF; CDR3nt: TGCAGCGTCGTCGGGACAGGAAGAGGGGCCAACGTCCTGACTTTC
abundance: NA; j_gene: TRBJ1-1; v_gene: TRBV29-1; d_gene: TRBD1; CDR3aa: CSVDGQGTEAFF; CDR3nt: TGCAGCGTTGATGGACAGGGGACGGAAGCTTTCTTT
abundance: NA; j_gene: TRBJ1-2; v_gene: TRBV4-1; d_gene: NA; CDR3aa: CASSQERPGIYGYTF; CDR3nt: TGCGCCAGCAGCCAAGAACGGCCGGGAATCTATGGCTACACCTTC
abundance: NA; j_gene: TRBJ1-2; v_gene: TRBV29-1; d_gene: TRBD1; CDR3aa: CSVGGTGGGYGYTF; CDR3nt: TGCAGCGTTGGCGGGACAGGGGGCGGGTATGGCTACACCTTC
abundance: NA; j_gene: TRBJ2-2; v_gene: TRBV6-6; d_gene: TRBD1; CDR3aa: CASSDRTGGRELFF; CDR3nt: TGTGCCAGCAGTGATAGGACAGGGGGCCGGGAGCTGTTTTTT
abundance: NA; j_gene: TRBJ1-5; v_gene: TRBV6-2/TRBV6-3; d_gene: NA; CDR3aa: CASSYGGPNQPQHF; CDR3nt: TGTGCCAGCAGTTACGGAGGTCCAAATCAGCCCCAGCATTTT
abundance: NA; j_gene: TRBJ2-7; v_gene: TRBV30; d_gene: TRBD1; CDR3aa: CASGQGDTYEQYF; CDR3nt: TGTGCCTCCGGACAGGGGGATACCTACGAGCAGTACTTC
abundance: NA; j_gene: TRBJ1-2; v_gene: TRBV28; d_gene: TRBD1; CDR3aa: CASQLRQGASGNYGYTF; CDR3nt: TGTGCCAGCCAGCTTCGACAGGGGGCCTCTGGCAACTATGGCTACACCTTC
abundance: NA; j_gene: TRBJ2-1; v_gene: TRBV5-4; d_gene: NA; CDR3aa: CASREQGGAYNEQFF; CDR3nt: TGTGCCAGCAGGGAACAGGGTGGGGCCTACAATGAGCAGTTCTTC
abundance: NA; j_gene: TRBJ2-2; v_gene: TRBV15; d_gene: TRBD1; CDR3aa: CATSRKGQGFTGELFF; CDR3nt: TGTGCCACCAGCAGAAAGGGACAGGGATTCACCGGGGAGCTGTTTTTT
abundance: NA; j_gene: TRBJ1-1; v_gene: TRBV6-1; d_gene: NA; CDR3aa: CASSEAGTEAFF; CDR3nt: TGTGCCAGCAGTGAGGCAGGCACTGAAGCTTTCTTT
abundance: NA; j_gene: TRBJ2-4; v_gene: TRBV3-1/TRBV3-2; d_gene: TRBD2; CDR3aa: CASSQELAGRLSKNIQYF; CDR3nt: TGTGCCAGCAGCCAAGAACTAGCGGGGCGCCTTAGCAAAAACATTCAGTACTTC